The 13 T cell receptor beta chains given below trace back to one sample, sequenced in a study of cytomegalovirus exposure and HLA in healthy donors. The PCR contained 60 Vbeta and 13 Jbeta primers. Clones were sequenced by immunoSEQ multiplex PCR, and TCRdb holds only the in-frame ones, with some missing. The table shows over 150,000 clones, with around 79% occurring only once. Sequencing was done on a sample of PBMCs. The source of these receptors is a male donor in good health and CMV-seropositive.

V gene TRBV4-2 combines with J gene TRBJ1-4; 11 nucleotides line up with TRBD1. CDR1 LGHNA and CDR2 YNFKEQ come from the germline V gene. Trimming removed 1 base from V and 7 bases from J; junction bases left unmatched: 5. The CDR3 spans 16 residues. The CDR3 protein is CASSQAGGTGGEKLFF. The CDR3 DNA follows: TGTGCCAGCAGCCAAGCTGGGGGGACAGGGGGTGAAAAACTGTTTTTT.

The genes are TRBV7-6 and TRBJ2-5; TRBD2 might be the D (6 bases). Trimming pared 6 bases from V and 5 bases from J, leaving 13 bases between. This CDR3 comprises 13 residues. CDR1 and CDR2 from the germline V gene are SGHVS and FNYEAQ. The CDR3 loop is CASSRGGAETQYF. Written as DNA, the CDR3 is TGTGCCAGCAGTAGGGGAGGCGCGGAGACCCAGTACTTC.

This clone was observed once. The gene calls are TRBV2 and TRBJ1-4; no clear D gene. CDR3 length equals 12 residues. Germline loops: CDR1 SNHLY, CDR2 FYNNEI. Trimming shortened V by 8 bases and J by 7 bases, and 11 bases separated the two germline ends. The CDR3 DNA reads as TGTGCCAGCCTCCCGCGGGGTGAAAAACTGTTTTTT. This codes for CASLPRGEKLFF.

This chain joins TRBV7-9 and TRBJ1-6; TRBD1 matches at 8 bases. Looked up from germline, CDR1 is SEHNR and CDR2 is FQNEAQ (reference sequence). The trim removed 2 bases at V and 9 bases at J, leaving 6 bases unmatched. The CDR3 extends over 15 amino acids. CDR3 sequence reads: CASSLRSDRGSPLHF. CDR3 DNA: TGTGCCAGCAGCTTAAGGTCCGACAGGGGTTCACCCCTCCACTTT.

This sequence joins TRBV9 and TRBJ2-5; perhaps TRBD2 as D (7 bases). This CDR3 contains 15 residues. V was trimmed by 3 bases and J by 5 bases, leaving 17 bases between them. CDR1 and CDR2 from the germline V gene are SGDLS and YYNGEE. CDR3 nucleotides: TGTGCCAGCAGCGAACGGGGGGCGGTAGGGGAGACCCAGTACTTC. As protein: CASSERGAVGETQYF. The full variable domain, completed using reference TRBV9 and TRBJ2-5, is DSGVTQTPKHLITATGQRVTLRCSPRSGDLSVYWYQQSLDQGLQFLIQYYNGEERAKGNILERFSAQQFPDLHSELNLSSLELGDSALYFCASSERGAVGETQYFGPGTRLLVL.

V usage is TRBV6-1 and J usage is TRBJ1-4; D is unclear. The V end lost 5 bases, the J end lost 0 bases, and 10 bases lay between the germline ends. The CDR3 runs to 15 residues. Germline assignment: CDR1 MNHNS and CDR2 SASEGT. The CDR3 sequence: CASSIMRATNEKLFF. The CDR3 DNA reads TGTGCCAGCAGTATAATGCGCGCAACTAATGAAAAACTGTTTTTT.

The V call is TRBV7-9, the J call TRBJ1-2; tentatively, D is TRBD1 (5 bases). Germline V CDR1 and CDR2: SEHNR, FQNEAQ (reference sequence). V dropped 5 bases and J dropped 7 bases, with 17 bases sitting between them. The CDR3 is 14 amino acids. The CDR3 spells CASSLDSTGPGYTF. Written as DNA, the CDR3 is TGTGCCAGCAGCCTAGACAGTACTGGTCCTGGCTACACCTTC.

Here the CDR3 DNA reads TGCGCCAGCAGCTTGGACCCGCGGGAGACCCAGTACTTC. Translating it yields CASSLDPRETQYF. The chain combines TRBV5-1 with TRBJ2-5, with D unresolved. Trimming took 0 bases from V and 5 from J, leaving 8 bases between them. The CDR3 is made up of 13 amino acids. Germline-derived CDR1 and CDR2 are SGHRS and YFSETQ.

This sequence joins TRBV9 and TRBJ2-6, with D tentatively TRBD1 (5 bases). The length of the CDR3 is 15 residues. V lost 1 base to trimming and J lost 4 bases, with 9 bases between them. The germline V gene encodes CDR1 SGDLS and CDR2 YYNGEE. The CDR3 spells CASSVQGVGANVLTF. CDR3 nucleotides: TGTGCCAGCAGCGTACAGGGCGTCGGGGCCAACGTCCTGACTTTC.

The CDR3 is CAWSLSAGPYEQYF. The CDR3, as DNA: TGTGCCTGGTCGCTGAGTGCGGGGCCTTACGAGCAGTACTTC. This rearrangement joins TRBV30 to TRBJ2-5; D may be TRBD2 (6 bases). The DNA end favors TRBJ2-7, so the J call may be wrong. Germline V gene sequence: CDR1 GTSNPN, CDR2 SVGIG (reference sequence). The CDR3 sequence is 14 residues long.

DNA of the CDR3: TGCGCCAGCAAATTATCGGGGGGCGACAACACCGGGGAGCTGTTTTTT. This encodes CASKLSGGDNTGELFF. The chain uses TRBV5-1 and TRBJ2-2, with a possible D match to TRBD2 (7 bases). The length of the CDR3 is 16 residues. V was trimmed by 6 bases and J by 2 bases, leaving 17 bases between them. CDR1 and CDR2 from the germline V gene are SGHRS and YFSETQ.

This clone came up a few times. The chain employs TRBV12-5 and TRBJ2-3, with 7 bases matching TRBD2. The trim removed 5 bases at V and 1 base at J, leaving 3 bases unmatched. Germline values: CDR1 LGHNT, CDR2 FRNRAP. The CDR3 contains 14 residues. The CDR3 is CASGGRGGTDTQYF. The CDR3 coding sequence is TGTGCTAGTGGTGGTCGGGGGGGCACAGATACGCAGTATTTT.

Comments on this clone: This same CDR3 is encoded by further DNA sequences in the sample. The genes are TRBV7-3 and TRBJ2-1, with D perhaps TRBD1 (6 bases). Germline V lookup: CDR1 SGHTA, CDR2 FQGTGA. The CDR3 has 13 residues. The V end lost 5 bases, the J end lost 6 bases, and 11 bases lay between the germline ends. This chain's CDR3 is CASSPTGSNEQFF. The DNA for the CDR3 is TGTGCCAGCAGCCCCACAGGGAGCAATGAGCAGTTCTTC. Supplemented by reference TRBV7-3 and TRBJ2-1, the full variable domain reads GAGVSQTPSNKVTEKGKYVELRCDPISGHTALYWYRQSLGQGPEFLIYFQGTGAADDSGLPNDRFFAVRPEGSVSTLKIQRTERGDSAVYLCASSPTGSNEQFFGPGTRLTVL.